Listed below are T cell receptor beta chains from one sample, sequenced in a study of technical replicates of blood from several donors. Data came from immunoSEQ multiplex PCR; TCRdb stores just in-frame clones and leaves some out. Of some 70,000 clones listed, roughly 89% are singletons. Sequencing used T cells isolated from PBMCs. The receptors here all came from a human donor in good health. The CDR3 runs from the conserved cysteine through the conserved F or W. A D gene is named only where the DNA matches it firmly. Part of the rows lack a size; the others show once, few, many or a class for expanded clones.

v_call	j_call	clone_size	d_call	cdr3_aa	cdr3_nt
TRBV25-1	TRBJ2-7	.	TRBD1	CASNTGAYEQYF	TGTGCCAGCAATACAGGGGCCTACGAGCAGTACTTC
TRBV9	TRBJ2-5	.	TRBD2	CASSVGLAAQETQYF	TGTGCCAGCAGCGTAGGCCTAGCGGCCCAAGAGACCCAGTACTTC
TRBV4-3	TRBJ1-5	.	TRBD1	CASSQGSRDSVYSNQPQHF	TGCGCCAGCAGCCAAGGGAGCCGGGACAGTGTATATAGCAATCAGCCCCAGCATTTT
TRBV5-8	TRBJ2-4	.	TRBD2	CASSWFSGNQNIQYF	TGTGCCAGCAGCTGGTTTAGCGGGAACCAAAACATTCAGTACTTC
TRBV5-5	TRBJ1-3	.	TRBD1	CASSTRGLGNTIYF	TGTGCCAGCAGCACCAGGGGGCTTGGAAACACCATATATTTT
TRBV28	TRBJ1-5	.	.	CASSVGRLNQPQHF	TGTGCCAGCAGTGTAGGGAGACTCAATCAGCCCCAGCATTTT
TRBV5-6	TRBJ2-7	.	TRBD2	CASSGSGYSYEQYF	TGTGCCAGCAGCGGTAGCGGGTACTCCTACGAGCAGTACTTC
TRBV7-9	TRBJ2-1	.	.	CATSRGPAGEQFF	TGTGCCACCAGCAGAGGGCCCGCAGGTGAGCAGTTCTTC
TRBV18	TRBJ2-7	.	TRBD1	CASSPWKTGDEQYF	TGTGCCAGCTCACCATGGAAGACAGGGGACGAGCAGTACTTC
TRBV11-2	TRBJ2-1	.	.	CASSLDRIHNEQFF	TGTGCCAGCAGCTTAGATAGAATTCATAATGAGCAGTTCTTC
TRBV9	TRBJ2-7	.	.	CASSVDGAGAYEQYF	TGTGCCAGCAGCGTAGACGGAGCGGGTGCCTACGAGCAGTACTTC
TRBV13	TRBJ1-3	.	.	CASSLEGARSGNTIYF	TGTGCCAGCAGCTTAGAAGGGGCCCGCTCTGGAAACACCATATATTTT
TRBV27	TRBJ2-7	.	.	CASSFGPGSEQYF	TGTGCCAGCAGTTTCGGTCCCGGGAGCGAGCAGTACTTC
TRBV9	TRBJ2-2	.	TRBD2	CASSVGLADTGELFF	TGTGCCAGCAGCGTAGGACTAGCGGACACCGGGGAGCTGTTTTTT
TRBV27	TRBJ2-7	.	.	CASSLSKTAYLGEQYF	TGTGCCAGCAGTTTATCGAAGACAGCCTATCTAGGCGAGCAGTACTTC
TRBV27	TRBJ1-1	once	.	CASSPKRTIGTEAFF	TGTGCCAGCAGTCCAAAAAGGACTATAGGGACTGAAGCTTTCTTT
TRBV5-1	TRBJ2-2	.	TRBD2	CASSFWGTSNTGELFF	TGCGCCAGCAGCTTTTGGGGGACTAGCAACACCGGGGAGCTGTTTTTT
TRBV9	TRBJ1-5	.	.	CASSVGQVEDSNQPQHF	TGTGCCAGCAGCGTAGGACAGGTCGAGGATAGCAATCAGCCCCAGCATTTT
TRBV9	TRBJ1-2	.	.	CASSVGRAVYGYTF	TGTGCCAGCAGCGTAGGCAGGGCCGTATATGGCTACACCTTC
TRBV4-1	TRBJ2-3	.	.	CASSQDFGTIFTDTQYF	TGCGCCAGCAGCCAAGATTTCGGGACAATATTCACAGATACGCAGTATTTT
TRBV6-5	TRBJ2-4	.	TRBD1	CASSSGTVKNIQYF	TGTGCCAGCAGTTCCGGGACAGTCAAAAACATTCAGTACTTC
TRBV6-5	TRBJ2-3	.	TRBD1	CASSRGTDTQYF	TGTGCCAGCAGCAGGGGGACAGATACGCAGTATTTT
TRBV5-1	TRBJ2-5	once	TRBD2	CASIPTKTSRTLETQYF	TGCGCCAGCATTCCTACTAAGACTAGCCGAACCCTGGAGACCCAGTACTTC
TRBV28	TRBJ2-7	.	.	CASSESWESLREQYF	TGTGCCAGCAGCGAAAGTTGGGAGAGTCTTCGGGAGCAGTACTTC
TRBV2	TRBJ2-1	.	.	CASSGRLTGDEQFF	TGTGCCAGCAGTGGGCGTCTCACGGGGGATGAGCAGTTCTTC
TRBV28	TRBJ1-1	.	.	CASSLLAHMNTEAFF	TGTGCCAGCAGTTTGTTGGCCCACATGAACACTGAAGCTTTCTTT